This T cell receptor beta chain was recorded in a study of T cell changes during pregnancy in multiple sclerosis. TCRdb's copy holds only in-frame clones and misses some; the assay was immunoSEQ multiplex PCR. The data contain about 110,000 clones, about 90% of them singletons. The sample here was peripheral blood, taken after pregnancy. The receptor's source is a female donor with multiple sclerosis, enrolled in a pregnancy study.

DNA for the CDR3: TGTGCCAGCTCCCCGGGACAGGGTCAAAATCAGCCCCAGCATTTT. It translates to CASSPGQGQNQPQHF. The chain links TRBV18 to TRBJ1-5; 9 bases fit TRBD1. The CDR3 contains 15 residues. V lost 6 bases to trimming and J lost 4 bases; unmatched junction nucleotides: 7. Germline-derived CDR1 and CDR2 are KGHSH and LQKENI.